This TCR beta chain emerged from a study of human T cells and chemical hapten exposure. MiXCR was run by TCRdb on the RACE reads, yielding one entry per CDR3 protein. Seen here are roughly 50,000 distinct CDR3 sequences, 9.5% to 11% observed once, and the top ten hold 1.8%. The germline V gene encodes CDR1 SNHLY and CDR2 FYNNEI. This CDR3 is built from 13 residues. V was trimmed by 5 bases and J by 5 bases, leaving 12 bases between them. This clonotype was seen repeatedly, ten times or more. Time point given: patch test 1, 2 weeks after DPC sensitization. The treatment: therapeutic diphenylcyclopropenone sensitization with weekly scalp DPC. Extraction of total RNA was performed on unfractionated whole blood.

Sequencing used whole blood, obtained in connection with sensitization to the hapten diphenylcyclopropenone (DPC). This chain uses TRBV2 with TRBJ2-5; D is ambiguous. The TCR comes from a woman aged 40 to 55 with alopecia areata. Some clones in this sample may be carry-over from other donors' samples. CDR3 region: CASSHTLEETQYF. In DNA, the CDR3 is TGTGCCAGCAGTCACACCCTAGAGGAGACCCAGTACTTC. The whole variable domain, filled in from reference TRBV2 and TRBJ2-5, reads EPEVTQTPSHQVTQMGQEVILRCVPISNHLYFYWYRQILGQKVEFLVSFYNNEISEKSEIFDDQFSVERPDGSNFTLKIRSTKLEDSAMYFCASSHTLEETQYFGPGTRLLVL.